The 17 T cell receptor beta chains in this list originate from one sample, sequenced in a study of blood T cell repertoires in COVID-19. Produced via immunoSEQ multiplex PCR; TCRdb's table is partial and in-frame only. The table records some 150,000 clones, around 90% of them present only once. The specimen was peripheral blood. The receptor set was obtained from a woman aged 55-75 years with active or convalescent COVID-19.

In this sample, this clone turned up a few times. The genes are TRBV7-9 and TRBJ2-1; D remains ambiguous. The CDR3 consists of 12 residues. The germline V gene encodes CDR1 SEHNR and CDR2 FQNEAQ (reference sequence). V lost 4 bases and J 3 bases, leaving 4 bases between the germline ends. The CDR3 loop reads CASSSVYNEQFF. The CDR3 region has the DNA TGTGCCAGCAGCTCGGTCTACAATGAGCAGTTCTTC.

Only one count was recorded for this clone. The chain joins TRBV18 to TRBJ1-1; 8 bases line up with TRBD1. The CDR3 loop spans 14 amino acids. V trimming: 3 bases; J trimming: 7 bases; junction bases outside the gene matches: 7. The germline CDR1 and CDR2 sequences are KGHSH and LQKENI. The CDR3 nucleotides read TGTGCCAGCTCACCGGGACAGGCTACAGGTGAAGCTTTCTTT. It encodes CASSPGQATGEAFF.

This chain joins TRBV7-2 and TRBJ1-1, with 12 bases that match TRBD1. The CDR3 contains 16 residues. CDR1 and CDR2 from the germline V gene are SGHTA and FQGNSA. The V and J ends lost 4 bases and 4 bases, in that order; junction bases with no gene match: 7. This CDR3 reads CASSSPGQGAGTEAFF. The DNA for the CDR3 is TGTGCCAGCAGCTCACCGGGACAGGGGGCGGGCACTGAAGCTTTCTTT.

The chain has TRBV5-1 and TRBJ2-7, with 7 bases fitting TRBD2. The ends lost 4 bases at V and 2 bases at J; junction bases unmatched: 12. CDR3 length: 16 amino acids. Germline V gene sequence: CDR1 SGHRS, CDR2 YFSETQ. CDR3 residues: CASSQPKGLETYEQYF. The DNA of the CDR3 is TGCGCCAGCAGCCAACCGAAAGGACTAGAAACCTACGAGCAGTACTTC.

This chain uses TRBV28 with TRBJ1-2, with 8 nucleotides matching TRBD1. The germline gives CDR1 MDHEN, CDR2 SYDVKM. The CDR3 is 15 residues long. Losses at the gene ends were 5 bases for V and 6 bases for J; bases not matched to a gene: 11. CDR3 bases: TGTGCCAGCAGTCCATGGGGACAGGACCCCCATGGCTACACCTTC. Translated: CASSPWGQDPHGYTF.

The table lists this clone with a few counts. The V call is TRBV19, the J call TRBJ1-6, with D unclear. Germline assignment: CDR1 LNHDA and CDR2 SQIVND (reference sequence). V gave up 4 bases and J gave up 7 bases, with 14 bases separating them. This CDR3 has 15 amino acids. The chain's CDR3 is CASSKEGSGNSPLHF. The DNA for the CDR3 is TGTGCCAGTAGTAAAGAGGGTTCGGGAAATTCACCCCTCCACTTT. Variable domain in full (rest from reference TRBV19 and TRBJ1-6): DGGITQSPKYLFRKEGQNVTLSCEQNLNHDAMYWYRQDPGQGLRLIYYSQIVNDFQKGDIAEGYSVSREKKESFPLTVTSAQKNPTAFYLCASSKEGSGNSPLHFGNGTRLTVT.

The chain joins TRBV2 to TRBJ1-5, with D perhaps TRBD1 (5 bases). The germline V gene has CDR1 SNHLY and CDR2 FYNNEI. Deletions cut 2 bases from V and 0 bases from J, with 8 bases between. The CDR3 has 15 amino acids. This chain's CDR3 is CASSEKGDSNQPQHF. The DNA of the CDR3 is TGTGCCAGCAGTGAAAAAGGGGATAGCAATCAGCCCCAGCATTTT.

This clone was picked up one time. The J gene is TRBJ1-1, the V gene TRBV7-2; D is unresolved. Germline V gives CDR1 SGHTA, CDR2 FQGNSA. Trimming took off 2 bases at V and 3 bases at J, with 7 bases between the two ends. CDR3 length: 13 amino acids. The CDR3 spells CASSLNRDTEAFF. The CDR3 region has the DNA TGTGCCAGCAGCTTAAACAGAGACACTGAAGCTTTCTTT.

The chain is built from TRBV6-4 and TRBJ1-2; TRBD1 is a possible D gene (6 bases). The CDR3 length is 15 residues. Trimming pared 6 bases from V and 8 bases from J, leaving 22 bases between. Looked up from germline, CDR1 is MRHNA and CDR2 is SNTAGT. The CDR3 loop reads CASRDTGPLRSGYTF. Written as DNA, the CDR3 is TGTGCCAGCAGGGACACAGGGCCCCTTAGAAGCGGCTACACCTTC.

In DNA form, the CDR3 reads TGTGCCAGTAGTATAGGCTCGACAGGGCGGAACACTGAAGCTTTCTTT. Protein: CASSIGSTGRNTEAFF. The chain is built from TRBV19 and TRBJ1-1; 7 bases line up with TRBD1. Looked up from germline, CDR1 is LNHDA and CDR2 is SQIVND (reference sequence). The CDR3 runs to 16 residues. With 1 base clipped from V and 1 base from J, the junction kept 6 bases outside the gene matches. Full variable domain (remainder filled in from reference TRBV19 and TRBJ1-1): DGGITQSPKYLFRKEGQNVTLSCEQNLNHDAMYWYRQDPGQGLRLIYYSQIVNDFQKGDIAEGYSVSREKKESFPLTVTSAQKNPTAFYLCASSIGSTGRNTEAFFGQGTRLTVV.

The V gene is TRBV3-1 (or the pseudogene TRBV3-2), the J gene TRBJ1-5; D possibly corresponds to TRBD1 (6 bases). Trimming cost V 3 bases and J 3 bases, with 9 bases left between them. The germline V gene has CDR1 LGHDT and CDR2 YNNKEL (reference sequence). There are 14 residues in the CDR3. CDR3 bases: TGTGCCAGCAGCCAGGGGGCCCCCAATCAGCCCCAGCATTTT. Its protein is CASSQGAPNQPQHF.

The chain combines TRBV18 with TRBJ2-3, with 13 positions matching TRBD2. V lost 3 bases, J lost 7 bases, and 1 base stayed unmatched. From germline, CDR1 is KGHSH and CDR2 LQKENI. This CDR3 is built from 14 residues. The CDR3 reads CASSPGLAGNTQYF. The DNA of the CDR3 is TGTGCCAGCTCACCGGGACTAGCGGGAAATACGCAGTATTTT. The complete variable domain, with remaining parts taken from reference TRBV18 and TRBJ2-3, reads NAGVMQNPRHLVRRRGQEARLRCSPMKGHSHVYWYRQLPEEGLKFMVYLQKENIIDESGMPKERFSAEFPKEGPSILRIQQVVRGDSAAYFCASSPGLAGNTQYFGPGTRLTVL.

The sample holds one count of this clone. The chain has TRBV18 and TRBJ2-2, with TRBD2 as a possible D gene (5 bases). Per germline, CDR1 KGHSH and CDR2 LQKENI. The CDR3 extends over 17 amino acids. Between the trimmed V and J ends, which lost 1 base and 5 bases, there was a span of 17 bases. CDR3: CASSPRSGTVVTGELFF. CDR3 nucleotide sequence: TGTGCCAGCTCACCACGGAGCGGAACGGTGGTGACCGGGGAGCTGTTTTTT.

The chain has TRBV7-6 and TRBJ2-1, with 9 bases fitting TRBD1. Germline loops: CDR1 SGHVS, CDR2 FNYEAQ. The CDR3 extends over 17 amino acids. The V and J ends lost 1 base and 7 bases, in that order; junction bases with no gene match: 11. The chain's CDR3 is CASSLGAPGQGRNEQFF. CDR3 bases: TGTGCCAGCAGCTTAGGGGCCCCGGGACAGGGAAGGAATGAGCAGTTCTTC.

CDR3 loop: CASSSFRDRSYEQYF. CDR3 coding DNA: TGTGCCAGCAGCTCGTTCCGGGACAGAAGCTACGAGCAGTACTTC. The chain uses TRBV5-6 and TRBJ2-7; 7 positions match TRBD1. Trimming at V came to 3 bases and at J to 3 bases, leaving 9 bases not matched to a gene. The V gene's germline CDR1 is SGHDT and CDR2 YYEEEE. The CDR3 consists of 15 residues.

J is TRBJ2-4 and V is TRBV6-6; 8 bases line up with TRBD1. This CDR3 contains 15 residues. Trimming at V came to 4 bases and at J to 5 bases, leaving 7 bases not matched to a gene. Germline CDR1 is MNHNY and CDR2 is SVGAGI (reference sequence). CDR3 residues: CASSSRTGWQNIQYF. As DNA, the CDR3 is TGTGCCAGCAGTTCCCGGACAGGGTGGCAAAACATTCAGTACTTC.

This chain links TRBV9 with TRBJ1-2; 7 bases map to TRBD1. The junction had 3 bases not matched to a gene; V was cut back by 1 base and J by 0 bases. The CDR3 totals 15 residues. The germline V gene has CDR1 SGDLS and CDR2 YYNGEE. The CDR3: CASSVIGGSNYGYTF. In DNA, the CDR3 is TGTGCCAGCAGCGTAATAGGGGGCTCTAACTATGGCTACACCTTC.